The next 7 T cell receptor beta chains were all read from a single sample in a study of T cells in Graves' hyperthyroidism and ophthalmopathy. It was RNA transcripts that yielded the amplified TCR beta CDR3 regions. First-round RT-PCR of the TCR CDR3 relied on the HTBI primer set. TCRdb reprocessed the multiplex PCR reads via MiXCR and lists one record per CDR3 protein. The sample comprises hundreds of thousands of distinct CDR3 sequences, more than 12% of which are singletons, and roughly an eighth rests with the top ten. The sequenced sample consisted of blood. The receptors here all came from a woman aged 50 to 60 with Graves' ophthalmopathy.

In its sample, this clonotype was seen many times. CDR3: CATSRDLGGRTYNEQFF. In nucleotides, the CDR3 is TGTGCCACCAGCAGAGATCTGGGCGGGCGTACCTACAATGAGCAGTTCTTC. This chain links TRBV15 with TRBJ2-1, with a possible D match to TRBD2 (5 bases). Germline V gene data show CDR1 as LNHNV and CDR2 as YYDKDF (reference sequence). V was cut by 0 bases and J by 2 bases, with 14 bases left in between. The CDR3 consists of 17 residues.

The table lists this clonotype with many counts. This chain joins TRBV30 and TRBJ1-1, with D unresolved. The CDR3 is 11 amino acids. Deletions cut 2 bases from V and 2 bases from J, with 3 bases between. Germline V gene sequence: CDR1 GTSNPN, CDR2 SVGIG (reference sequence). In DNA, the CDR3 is TGTGCCTGGAGTACCAACACTGAAGCTTTCTTT. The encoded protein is CAWSTNTEAFF.

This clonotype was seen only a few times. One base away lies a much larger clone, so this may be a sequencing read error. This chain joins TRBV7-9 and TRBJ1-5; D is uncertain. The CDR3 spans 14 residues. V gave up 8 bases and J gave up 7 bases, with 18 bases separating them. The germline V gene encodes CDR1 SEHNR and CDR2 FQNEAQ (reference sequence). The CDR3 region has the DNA TGTGCCAGCCGGGGTTCGTCGGCGGGGCAGCCCCAGCATTTT. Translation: CASRGSSAGQPQHF.

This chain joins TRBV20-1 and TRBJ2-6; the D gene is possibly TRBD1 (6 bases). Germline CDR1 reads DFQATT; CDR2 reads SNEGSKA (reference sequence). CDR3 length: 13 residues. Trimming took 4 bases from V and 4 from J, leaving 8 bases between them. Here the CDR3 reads CSATGVGANVLTF. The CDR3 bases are TGCAGTGCTACAGGGGTCGGGGCCAACGTCCTGACTTTC.

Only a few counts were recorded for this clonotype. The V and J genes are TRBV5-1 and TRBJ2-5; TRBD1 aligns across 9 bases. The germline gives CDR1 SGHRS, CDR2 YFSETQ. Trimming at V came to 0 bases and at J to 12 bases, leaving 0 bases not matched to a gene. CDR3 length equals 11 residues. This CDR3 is CASSLGQGEYF. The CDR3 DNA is TGCGCCAGCAGCTTGGGACAGGGGGAGTACTTC. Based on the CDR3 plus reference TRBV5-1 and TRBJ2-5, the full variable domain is KAGVTQTPRYLIKTRGQQVTLSCSPISGHRSVSWYQQTPGQGLQFLFEYFSETQRNKGNFPGRFSGRQFSNSRSEMNVSTLELGDSALYLCASSLGQGEYFGPGTRLLVL.

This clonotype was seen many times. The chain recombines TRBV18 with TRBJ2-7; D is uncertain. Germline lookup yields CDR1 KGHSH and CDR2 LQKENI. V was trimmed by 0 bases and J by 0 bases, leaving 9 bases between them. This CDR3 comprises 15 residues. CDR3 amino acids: CASSPPPSTSYEQYF. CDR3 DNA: TGTGCCAGCTCACCACCTCCTAGTACCTCCTACGAGCAGTACTTC.

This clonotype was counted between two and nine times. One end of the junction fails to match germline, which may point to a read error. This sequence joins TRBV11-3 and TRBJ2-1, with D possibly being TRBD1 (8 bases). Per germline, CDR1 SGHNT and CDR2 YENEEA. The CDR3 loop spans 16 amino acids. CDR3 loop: CASSPGGGSRYNEQLF. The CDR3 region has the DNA TGTGCCAGCAGCCCAGGGGGCGGGAGTCGGTACAATGAGCAGCTCTTC.